The TCR beta chain under discussion was sequenced for a study of control samples from healthy donors and cancer patients. The CDR3 is 17 amino acids. V dropped 6 bases and J dropped 5; count of bases not matched to a gene: 15. The germline V gene has CDR1 KGHSH and CDR2 LQKENI. Some clones are missing from TCRdb's copy, which holds only in-frame ones; the method was immunoSEQ multiplex PCR. The profile shows around 180,000 clones, 88% of them singletons. The sequencing input was blood. This chain uses TRBV18 with TRBJ2-7; 11 bases match TRBD2. This TCR derives from a woman younger than 45 in good health. Written as DNA, the CDR3 is TGTGCCAGCTCGTCCCGGATCGAGGCTAGCGGGAGGAACGAGCAGTACTTC. This gives the protein CASSSRIEASGRNEQYF. Full variable domain (missing parts from reference TRBV18 and TRBJ2-7): NAGVMQNPRHLVRRRGQEARLRCSPMKGHSHVYWYRQLPEEGLKFMVYLQKENIIDESGMPKERFSAEFPKEGPSILRIQQVVRGDSAAYFCASSSRIEASGRNEQYFGPGTRLTVT.